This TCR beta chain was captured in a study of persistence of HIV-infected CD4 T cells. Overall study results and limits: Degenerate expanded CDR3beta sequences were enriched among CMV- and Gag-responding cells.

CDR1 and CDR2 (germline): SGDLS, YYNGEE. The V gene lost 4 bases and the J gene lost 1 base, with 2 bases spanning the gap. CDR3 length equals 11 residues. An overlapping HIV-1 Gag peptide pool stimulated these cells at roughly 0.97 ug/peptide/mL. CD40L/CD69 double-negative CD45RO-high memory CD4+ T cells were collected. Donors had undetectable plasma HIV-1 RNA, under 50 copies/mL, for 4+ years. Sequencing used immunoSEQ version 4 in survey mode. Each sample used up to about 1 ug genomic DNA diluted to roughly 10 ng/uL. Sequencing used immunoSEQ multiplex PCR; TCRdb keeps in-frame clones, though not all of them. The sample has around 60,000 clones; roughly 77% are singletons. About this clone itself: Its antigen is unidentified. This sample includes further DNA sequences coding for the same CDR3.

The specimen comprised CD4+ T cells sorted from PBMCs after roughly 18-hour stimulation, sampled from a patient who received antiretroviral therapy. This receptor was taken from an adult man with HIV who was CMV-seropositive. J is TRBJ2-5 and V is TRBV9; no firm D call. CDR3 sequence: CASSSQETQYF. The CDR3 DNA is TGTGCCAGCAGCTCCCAAGAGACCCAGTACTTC.